Listed here are 27 T cell receptor beta chains from one sample, sequenced in a study of graft-versus-host responses after intestinal transplantation. Their target antigens are unknown. Clones were read by immunoSEQ multiplex PCR, and TCRdb kept only the in-frame ones, dropping some. The sample yields about 90,000 clones, 80% to 95% seen once. Sequencing used unstimulated CD4+ T cells sorted from spleen or lymph node cells, obtained before intestinal transplant. These receptor sequences come from a human donor who received an intestinal transplant.

The V call is TRBV7-7, the J call TRBJ2-5; D not resolved. The V gene lost 5 bases and the J gene lost 2 bases, with 12 bases spanning the gap. CDR1 and CDR2 (germline): SSHAT, FNYEAQ (reference sequence). CDR3 length: 14 residues. The CDR3 DNA is TGTGCCAGCAGCCCCTTCGGGTCTCAAGAGACCCAGTACTTC. Its translation is CASSPFGSQETQYF.

This clone appeared a single time. The J gene is TRBJ2-1, the V gene TRBV27; D may be TRBD2 (6 bases). The CDR3 runs 19 residues. Trimming took 4 bases from V and 6 from J, leaving 28 bases between them. Germline V gene data show CDR1 as MNHEY and CDR2 as SMNVEV (reference sequence). The CDR3 loop reads CASSWQQSGAGGNSNEQFF. As DNA, the CDR3 is TGTGCCAGCAGTTGGCAACAGTCGGGCGCTGGGGGGAATAGCAATGAGCAGTTCTTC.

DNA for the CDR3: TGTGCCAGCAGTCCCCGGACAGGACGGGTCACAGATACGCAGTATTTT. Translating it yields CASSPRTGRVTDTQYF. V usage is TRBV27 and J usage is TRBJ2-3; 7 bases are shared with TRBD1. Germline trimming cut 5 bases from V and 2 bases from J; bases unmatched to any gene: 10. Per the germline V gene, CDR1 is MNHEY and CDR2 is SMNVEV (reference sequence). The CDR3 totals 16 residues.

The chain carries TRBV5-4 and TRBJ1-2, with D perhaps TRBD1 (5 bases). CDR1 and CDR2 (germline): SGHNT, YYREEE (reference sequence). The CDR3 is made up of 14 amino acids. Deletions cut 4 bases from V and 8 bases from J, with 18 bases between. The CDR3 sequence is CASSAPGLKKGYTF. For the CDR3, the DNA is TGTGCCAGCAGCGCGCCGGGACTTAAAAAAGGCTACACCTTC.

This chain links TRBV5-4 with TRBJ1-2; D perhaps matches TRBD1 (5 bases). This CDR3 has 13 residues. Germline V lookup: CDR1 SGHNT, CDR2 YYREEE (reference sequence). The V end lost 4 bases, the J end lost 0 bases, and 7 bases lay between the germline ends. The DNA for the CDR3 is TGTGCCAGCAGCCCAGGGACTAACTATGGCTACACCTTC. This sequence encodes CASSPGTNYGYTF.

The chain uses TRBV11-2 and TRBJ2-2, with 12 positions matching TRBD2. Germline V gives CDR1 SGHAT, CDR2 FQNNGV. The CDR3 sequence is 15 residues long. J lost 5 bases, V lost 5 bases, and 3 bases had no gene match. The CDR3 is CASSTGLAGTGELFF. CDR3 DNA sequence: TGTGCCAGCAGCACGGGACTAGCGGGTACCGGGGAGCTGTTTTTT.

This clone appeared a few times. The V and J genes are TRBV9 and TRBJ2-2; tentatively, D is TRBD2 (6 bases). The V end was cut by 2 bases, the J end by 2 bases, with 13 bases between. Germline V gives CDR1 SGDLS, CDR2 YYNGEE. The CDR3 is 16 amino acids. CDR3 DNA: TGTGCCAGCAGCGTGAGGGCGGGACCAAACACCGGGGAGCTGTTTTTT. It specifies CASSVRAGPNTGELFF.

The chain joins TRBV6-5 to TRBJ1-1; the match to TRBD1 covers 7 bases. Trimming cost V 1 base and J 9 bases; bases outside gene matches: 11. The CDR3 runs 15 residues. Germline values: CDR1 MNHEY, CDR2 SVGAGI. CDR3 region: CASSYLQGKTVKAFF. Written as DNA, the CDR3 is TGTGCCAGCAGTTACTTACAGGGGAAAACCGTGAAAGCTTTCTTT.

V is TRBV28 and J is TRBJ1-2; maybe TRBD1 (6 bases). This CDR3 comprises 12 residues. The V gene's germline CDR1 is MDHEN and CDR2 SYDVKM. With 5 bases removed from V and 4 bases from J, the gap between germline ends came to 8 bases. CDR3: CASSGQFYGYTF. For the CDR3, the DNA is TGTGCCAGCAGTGGACAGTTCTATGGCTACACCTTC.

The V and J genes are TRBV11-2 and TRBJ2-2; the match to TRBD2 covers 10 bases. J lost 7 bases, V lost 4 bases, and 6 bases had no gene match. The CDR3 spans 15 residues. Germline V gives CDR1 SGHAT, CDR2 FQNNGV. This CDR3 is CASSSLAGAGGELFF. CDR3 nucleotide sequence: TGTGCCAGCAGCTCCCTAGCGGGAGCTGGCGGGGAGCTGTTTTTT.

The chain combines TRBV30 with TRBJ2-1; possible D gene TRBD2, 5 bases. Trimming stripped 0 bases from V and 13 bases from J, with 13 bases between. Germline lookup yields CDR1 GTSNPN and CDR2 SVGIG (reference sequence). This CDR3 region has 12 residues. CDR3 sequence: CAWSVGAGLQFF. The CDR3 coding sequence is TGTGCCTGGAGTGTAGGTGCGGGCCTACAGTTCTTC.

On this clone itself: At one boundary the junction diverges from the germline segment, which might be a read error. This chain connects TRBV5-1 to TRBJ1-4; 7 bases are a match to TRBD1. In germline, CDR1 is SGHRS, CDR2 YFSETQ. This CDR3 is 14 amino acids long. The CDR3 sequence: CASRETGTNEKPFF. In DNA, the CDR3 is TGCGCCAGCAGAGAGACAGGGACTAATGAAAAACCGTTTTTT.

The chain links TRBV6-5 to TRBJ1-5; the D is unclear. Germline CDR1 is MNHEY and CDR2 is SVGAGI. V dropped 2 bases and J dropped 3 bases, with 8 bases sitting between them. The CDR3 loop spans 14 amino acids. The CDR3 protein is CASSYRVTNQPQHF. As DNA, the CDR3 is TGTGCCAGCAGTTACAGGGTTACCAATCAGCCCCAGCATTTT.

This chain links TRBV15 with TRBJ2-3; D remains unclear. The CDR3 extends over 16 amino acids. Trimming stripped 1 base from V and 2 bases from J, with 13 bases between. Germline-derived CDR1 and CDR2 are LNHNV and YYDKDF (reference sequence). CDR3 in amino acids: CATSRGAILDTDTQYF. The CDR3 DNA reads as TGTGCCACCAGCAGAGGGGCCATACTCGACACAGATACGCAGTATTTT. Drawing the rest from reference TRBV15 and TRBJ2-3, the complete variable domain is DAMVIQNPRYQVTQFGKPVTLSCSQTLNHNVMYWYQQKSSQAPKLLFHYYDKDFNNEADTPDNFQSRRPNTSFCFLDIRSPGLGDTAMYLCATSRGAILDTDTQYFGPGTRLTVL.

This chain uses TRBV29-1 with TRBJ1-2; D possibly corresponds to TRBD1 (6 bases). Trimming pared 1 base from V and 4 bases from J, leaving 10 bases between. This CDR3 region has 13 residues. Germline loops: CDR1 SQVTM, CDR2 ANQGSEA. As DNA, the CDR3 is TGCAGCGTTGAAGGGACAGCAGGCTATGGCTACACCTTC. Protein: CSVEGTAGYGYTF. Full variable domain (outside the CDR3, taken from reference TRBV29-1 and TRBJ1-2): SAVISQKPSRDICQRGTSLTIQCQVDSQVTMMFWYRQQPGQSLTLIATANQGSEATYESGFVIDKFPISRPNLTFSTLTVSNMSPEDSSIYLCSVEGTAGYGYTFGSGTRLTVV.

Notes on this clone: Other DNA sequences in this sample translate to the same CDR3. The chain links TRBV4-1 to TRBJ2-3; 12 nucleotides line up with TRBD2. Germline V gene lookup returns CDR1 MGHRA and CDR2 YSYEKL. Unmatched junction bases numbered 16, after V lost 6 bases and J lost 3 bases. The CDR3 is made up of 19 amino acids. The CDR3 DNA reads TGCGCCAGCAGTCTGGGGGACCCTAGCGGGAGGGCCGAGACAGATACGCAGTATTTT. Translating gives CASSLGDPSGRAETDTQYF.

This rearrangement joins TRBV5-5 to TRBJ1-6; no clear D. V was clipped by 5 bases and J by 6 bases, with 18 bases between them. CDR1 SGHKS and CDR2 YYEKEE come from the germline V gene (reference sequence). The CDR3 runs to 16 residues. This CDR3 reads CASSRTQVGSNSPLHF. The CDR3 nucleotides read TGTGCCAGCAGTCGTACCCAAGTAGGGAGTAATTCACCCCTCCACTTT.

V and J are TRBV10-1 and TRBJ2-3; 10 nucleotides line up with TRBD2. The germline gives CDR1 WNHNN, CDR2 SYGVQD (reference sequence). The junction had 12 bases not matched to a gene; V was cut back by 10 bases and J by 8 bases. CDR3 length: 14 residues. This chain's CDR3 is CATSAGGPLTTQYF. DNA for the CDR3: TGCGCCACCTCAGCGGGAGGGCCCCTTACTACGCAGTATTTT.

The V call is TRBV6-6, the J call TRBJ2-1; D ambiguous. The V gene lost 7 bases and the J gene lost 6 bases, with 19 bases spanning the gap. CDR3 size: 15 residues. Per the germline V gene, CDR1 is MNHNY and CDR2 is SVGAGI (reference sequence). Written as DNA, the CDR3 is TGTGCCAGCACCCCGGCGGTGGTAGCCGTCAATGAGCAGTTCTTC. Amino acid sequence: CASTPAVVAVNEQFF.

The V call is TRBV4-1, the J call TRBJ2-5; D might be TRBD2 (5 bases). The germline gives CDR1 MGHRA, CDR2 YSYEKL. V lost 1 base to trimming and J lost 3 bases, with 12 bases between them. The CDR3 runs to 15 residues. The CDR3 is CASSQVERKKETQYF. The DNA for the CDR3 is TGCGCCAGCAGCCAAGTGGAGCGGAAGAAAGAGACCCAGTACTTC.

The V call is TRBV7-9, the J call TRBJ2-3, with 9 bases that match TRBD2. This CDR3 has 17 residues. Germline V gene data show CDR1 as SEHNR and CDR2 as FQNEAQ (reference sequence). V trimming: 5 bases; J trimming: 2 bases; junction bases outside the gene matches: 11. The CDR3 reads CASSPRTSASPTDTQYF. CDR3 DNA sequence: TGTGCCAGCAGCCCCCGGACTAGCGCTTCTCCCACAGATACGCAGTATTTT.

The gene calls are TRBV29-1 and TRBJ1-5; 9 nucleotides align to TRBD1. CDR1 and CDR2 from the germline V gene are SQVTM and ANQGSEA. This CDR3 has 13 amino acids. J gave up 3 bases and V 6 bases, and 3 bases lay outside the gene matches. In DNA form, the CDR3 reads TGCAGCGTGGGACAGGGCCCCAATCAGCCCCAGCATTTT. Amino acids: CSVGQGPNQPQHF. The full variable domain, rest sourced from reference TRBV29-1 and TRBJ1-5, is SAVISQKPSRDICQRGTSLTIQCQVDSQVTMMFWYRQQPGQSLTLIATANQGSEATYESGFVIDKFPISRPNLTFSTLTVSNMSPEDSSIYLCSVGQGPNQPQHFGDGTRLSIL.

V is TRBV10-3 and J is TRBJ2-1; D is uncertain. V lost 0 bases to trimming and J lost 3 bases, with 12 bases between them. The CDR3 extends over 16 amino acids. Looked up from germline, CDR1 is ENHRY and CDR2 is SYGVKD. DNA for the CDR3: TGTGCCATCAGTGAGTCCGAAATTCTGGGCTACAATGAGCAGTTCTTC. Its translation: CAISESEILGYNEQFF.

The chain uses TRBV2 and TRBJ2-2; no clear D. The CDR3 extends over 11 amino acids. Germline V gene data show CDR1 as SNHLY and CDR2 as FYNNEI. V lost 2 bases, J lost 8 bases, and 3 bases lay in between. The CDR3 spells CASSEWGELFF. The CDR3 nucleotides read TGTGCCAGCAGTGAATGGGGGGAGCTGTTTTTT.

The rearrangement uses TRBV5-4 and TRBJ2-1, with TRBD2 matching 11 bases. With V trimmed by 3 bases and J by 1 base, 9 bases remained unmatched. The CDR3 loop spans 18 amino acids. The germline V gene has CDR1 SGHNT and CDR2 YYREEE (reference sequence). CDR3 bases: TGTGCCAGCAGCTCGGGGGGACTAGCGGCCTCATCCTACAATGAGCAGTTCTTC. Its protein is CASSSGGLAASSYNEQFF.

The J gene is TRBJ1-3, the V gene TRBV6-5, with D possibly matching TRBD1 (6 bases). Trimming pared 1 base from V and 2 bases from J, leaving 9 bases between. The germline CDR1 and CDR2 sequences are MNHEY and SVGAGI. The CDR3 extends over 15 amino acids. CDR3: CASSYYRAAGNTIYF. The CDR3 DNA reads as TGTGCCAGCAGTTACTACAGGGCGGCTGGAAACACCATATATTTT.

The J gene is TRBJ2-3, the V gene TRBV6-6; possibly TRBD2 for D (6 bases). The germline CDR1 and CDR2 sequences are MNHNY and SVGAGI (reference sequence). The CDR3 sequence is 15 residues long. Trimming took 2 bases from V and 4 from J, leaving 13 bases between them. The CDR3 protein is CASSYDGSIPDTQYF. As DNA, the CDR3 is TGTGCCAGCAGTTACGACGGGAGTATACCAGATACGCAGTATTTT.